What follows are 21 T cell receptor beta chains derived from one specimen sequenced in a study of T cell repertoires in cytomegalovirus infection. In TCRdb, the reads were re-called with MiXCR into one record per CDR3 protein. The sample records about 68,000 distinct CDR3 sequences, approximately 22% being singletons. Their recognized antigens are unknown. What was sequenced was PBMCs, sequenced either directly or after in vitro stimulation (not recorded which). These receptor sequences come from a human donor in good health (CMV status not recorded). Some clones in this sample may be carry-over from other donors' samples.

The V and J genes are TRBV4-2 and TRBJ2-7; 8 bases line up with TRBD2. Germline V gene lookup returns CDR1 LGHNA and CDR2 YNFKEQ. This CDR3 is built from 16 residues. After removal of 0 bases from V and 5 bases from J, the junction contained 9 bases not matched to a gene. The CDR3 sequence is CASSQDTDGRADEQYF. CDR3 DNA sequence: TGTGCCAGCAGCCAAGATACAGACGGGAGGGCCGACGAGCAGTACTTC.

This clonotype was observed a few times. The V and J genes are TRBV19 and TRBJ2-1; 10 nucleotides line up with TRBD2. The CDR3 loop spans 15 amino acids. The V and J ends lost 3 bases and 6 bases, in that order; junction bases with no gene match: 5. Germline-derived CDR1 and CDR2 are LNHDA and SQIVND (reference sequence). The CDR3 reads CASSIEGLAANEQFF. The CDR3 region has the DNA TGTGCCAGTAGTATCGAAGGACTAGCGGCCAATGAGCAGTTCTTC.

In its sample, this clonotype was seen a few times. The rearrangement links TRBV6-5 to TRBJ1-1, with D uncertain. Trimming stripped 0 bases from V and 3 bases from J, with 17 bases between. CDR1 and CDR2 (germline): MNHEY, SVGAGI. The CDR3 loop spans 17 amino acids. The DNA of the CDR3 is TGTGCCAGCAGTTACTCTTGGTCCCACGTCGTGGACACTGAAGCTTTCTTT. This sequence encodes CASSYSWSHVVDTEAFF.

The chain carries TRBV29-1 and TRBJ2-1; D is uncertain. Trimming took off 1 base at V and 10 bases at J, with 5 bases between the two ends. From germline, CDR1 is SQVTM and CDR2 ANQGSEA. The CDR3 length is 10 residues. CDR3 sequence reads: CSVEGLEQFF. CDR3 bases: TGCAGCGTTGAAGGGTTGGAGCAGTTCTTC.

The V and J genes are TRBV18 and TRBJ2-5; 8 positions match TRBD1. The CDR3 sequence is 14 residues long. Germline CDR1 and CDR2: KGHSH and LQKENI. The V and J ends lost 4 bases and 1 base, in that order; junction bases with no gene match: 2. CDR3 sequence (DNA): TGTGCCAGCTCACAGGGGACAGGCCAAGAGACCCAGTACTTC. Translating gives CASSQGTGQETQYF.

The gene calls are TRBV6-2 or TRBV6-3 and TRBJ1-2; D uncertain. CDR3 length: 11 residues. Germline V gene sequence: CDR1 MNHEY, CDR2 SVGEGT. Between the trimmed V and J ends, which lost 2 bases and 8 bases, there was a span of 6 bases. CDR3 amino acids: CASSYGWGYTF. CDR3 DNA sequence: TGTGCCAGCAGTTACGGTTGGGGCTACACCTTC.

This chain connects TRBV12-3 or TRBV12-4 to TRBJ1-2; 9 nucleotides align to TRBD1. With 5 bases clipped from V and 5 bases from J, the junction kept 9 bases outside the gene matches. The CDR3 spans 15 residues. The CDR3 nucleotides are TGTGCCAGCAGTGCCCGAGACAGGGGGGGGTATGGCTACACCTTC. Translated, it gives CASSARDRGGYGYTF.

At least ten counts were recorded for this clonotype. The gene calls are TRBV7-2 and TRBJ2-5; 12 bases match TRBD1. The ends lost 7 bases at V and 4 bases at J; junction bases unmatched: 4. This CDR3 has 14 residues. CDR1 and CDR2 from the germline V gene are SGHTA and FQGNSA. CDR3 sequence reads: CASTAGQGAETQYF. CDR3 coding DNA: TGTGCCAGCACCGCGGGACAGGGGGCAGAGACCCAGTACTTC. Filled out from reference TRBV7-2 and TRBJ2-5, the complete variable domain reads GAGVSQSPSNKVTEKGKDVELRCDPISGHTALYWYRQSLGQGLEFLIYFQGNSAPDKSGLPSDRFSAERTGGSVSTLTIQRTQQEDSAVYLCASTAGQGAETQYFGPGTRLLVL.

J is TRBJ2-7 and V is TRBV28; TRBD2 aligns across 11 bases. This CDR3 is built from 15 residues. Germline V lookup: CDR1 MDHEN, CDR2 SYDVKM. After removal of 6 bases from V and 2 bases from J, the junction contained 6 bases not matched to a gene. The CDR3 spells CASRSGTSGTYEQYF. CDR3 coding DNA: TGTGCCAGCAGATCCGGGACTAGCGGAACCTACGAGCAGTACTTC.

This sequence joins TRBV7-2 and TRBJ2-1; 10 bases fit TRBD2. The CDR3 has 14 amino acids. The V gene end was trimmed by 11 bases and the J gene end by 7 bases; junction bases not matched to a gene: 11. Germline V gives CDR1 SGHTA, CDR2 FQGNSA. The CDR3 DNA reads TGTGCCGGGGCTAGCGGGAGAGGTAGTAATGAGCAGTTCTTC. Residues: CAGASGRGSNEQFF.

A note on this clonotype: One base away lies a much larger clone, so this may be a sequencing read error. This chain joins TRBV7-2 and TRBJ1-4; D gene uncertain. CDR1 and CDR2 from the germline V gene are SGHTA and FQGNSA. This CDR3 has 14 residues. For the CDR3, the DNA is TGTGCCAGCAGCGACTCCCGACGGGGTGAAAAACAGTTTTTT. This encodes CASSDSRRGEKQFF.

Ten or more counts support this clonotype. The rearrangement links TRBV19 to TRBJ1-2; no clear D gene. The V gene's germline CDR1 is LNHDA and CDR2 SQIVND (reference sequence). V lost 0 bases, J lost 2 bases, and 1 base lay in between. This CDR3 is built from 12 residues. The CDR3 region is CASSIENYGYTF. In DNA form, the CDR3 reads TGTGCCAGTAGTATAGAAAACTATGGCTACACCTTC.

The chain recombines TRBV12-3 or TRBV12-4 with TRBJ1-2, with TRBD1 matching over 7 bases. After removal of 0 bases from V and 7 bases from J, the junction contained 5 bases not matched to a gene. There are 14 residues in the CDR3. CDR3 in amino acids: CASSLAPGGSGYTF. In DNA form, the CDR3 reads TGTGCCAGCAGTTTAGCGCCAGGGGGTAGTGGCTACACCTTC.

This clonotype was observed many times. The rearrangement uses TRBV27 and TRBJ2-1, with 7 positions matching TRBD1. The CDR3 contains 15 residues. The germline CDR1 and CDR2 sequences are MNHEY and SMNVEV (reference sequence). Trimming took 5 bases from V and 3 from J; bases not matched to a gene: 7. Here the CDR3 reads CASSLGTVRYNEQFF. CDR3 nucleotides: TGTGCCAGCAGTCTAGGGACAGTTCGCTACAATGAGCAGTTCTTC.

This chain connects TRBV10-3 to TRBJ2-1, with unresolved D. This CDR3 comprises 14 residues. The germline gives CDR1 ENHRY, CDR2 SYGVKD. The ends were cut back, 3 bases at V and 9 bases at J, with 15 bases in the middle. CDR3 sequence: CAISDLQKVVEQFF. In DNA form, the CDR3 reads TGTGCCATCAGTGATCTACAGAAGGTGGTTGAGCAGTTCTTC.

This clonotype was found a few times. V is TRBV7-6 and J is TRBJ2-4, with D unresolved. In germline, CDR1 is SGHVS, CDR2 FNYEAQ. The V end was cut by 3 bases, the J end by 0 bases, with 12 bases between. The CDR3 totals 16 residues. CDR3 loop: CASSFWAPLAKNIQYF. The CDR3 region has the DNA TGTGCCAGCAGCTTCTGGGCCCCCTTAGCCAAAAACATTCAGTACTTC. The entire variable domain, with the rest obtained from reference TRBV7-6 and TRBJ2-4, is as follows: GAGVSQSPRYKVTKRGQDVALRCDPISGHVSLYWYRQALGQGPEFLTYFNYEAQQDKSGLPNDRFSAERPEGSISTLTIQRTEQRDSAMYRCASSFWAPLAKNIQYFGAGTRLSVL.

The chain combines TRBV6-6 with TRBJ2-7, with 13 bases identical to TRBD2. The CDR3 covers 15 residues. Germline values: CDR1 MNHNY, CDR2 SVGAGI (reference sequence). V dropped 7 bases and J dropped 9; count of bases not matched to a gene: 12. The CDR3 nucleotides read TGTGCCAGCACTGCAACTAGCGGGAGGGATTCGAGGCAGTACGTC. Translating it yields CASTATSGRDSRQYV.

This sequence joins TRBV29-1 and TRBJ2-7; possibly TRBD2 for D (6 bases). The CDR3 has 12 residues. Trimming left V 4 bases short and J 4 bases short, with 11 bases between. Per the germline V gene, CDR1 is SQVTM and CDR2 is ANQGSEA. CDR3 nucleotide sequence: TGCAGCGTTGGCGGGAACGGGTACGAGCAGTACTTC. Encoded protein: CSVGGNGYEQYF.

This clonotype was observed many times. The CDR3 DNA sequence: TGTGCCAGCAGCTTAGGGGGGACAGGCGGGACAGAGACCCAGTACTTC. Translated, it gives CASSLGGTGGTETQYF. V is TRBV7-2 and J is TRBJ2-5; 8 nucleotides agree with TRBD1. V gave up 1 base and J gave up 4 bases; unmatched junction bases: 8. Germline V gives CDR1 SGHTA, CDR2 FQGNSA. The length of the CDR3 is 16 residues.

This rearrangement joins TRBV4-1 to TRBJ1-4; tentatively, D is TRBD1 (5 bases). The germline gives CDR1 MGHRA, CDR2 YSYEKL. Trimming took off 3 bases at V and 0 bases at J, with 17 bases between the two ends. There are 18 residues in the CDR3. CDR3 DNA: TGCGCCAGCAGCCACCCACGGGGGGGAGATGCAACTAATGAAAAACTGTTTTTT. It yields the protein CASSHPRGGDATNEKLFF.

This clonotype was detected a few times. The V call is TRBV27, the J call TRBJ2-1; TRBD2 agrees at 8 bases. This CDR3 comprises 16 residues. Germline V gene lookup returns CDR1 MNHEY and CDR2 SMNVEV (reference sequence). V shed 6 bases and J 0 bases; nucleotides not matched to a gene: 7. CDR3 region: CASSGLAPNSYNEQFF. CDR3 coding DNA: TGTGCCAGCAGCGGACTAGCCCCAAACTCCTACAATGAGCAGTTCTTC.